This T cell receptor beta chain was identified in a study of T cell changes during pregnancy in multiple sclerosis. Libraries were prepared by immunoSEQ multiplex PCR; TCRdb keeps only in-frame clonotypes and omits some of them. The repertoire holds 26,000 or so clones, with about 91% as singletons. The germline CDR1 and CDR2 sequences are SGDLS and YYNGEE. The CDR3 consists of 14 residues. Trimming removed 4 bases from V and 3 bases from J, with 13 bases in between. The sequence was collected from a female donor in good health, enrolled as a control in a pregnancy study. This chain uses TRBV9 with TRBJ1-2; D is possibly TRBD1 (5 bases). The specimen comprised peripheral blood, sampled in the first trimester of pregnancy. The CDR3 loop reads CASSPLGGDYGYTF. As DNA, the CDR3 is TGTGCCAGCAGCCCTTTGGGGGGGGACTATGGCTACACCTTC.